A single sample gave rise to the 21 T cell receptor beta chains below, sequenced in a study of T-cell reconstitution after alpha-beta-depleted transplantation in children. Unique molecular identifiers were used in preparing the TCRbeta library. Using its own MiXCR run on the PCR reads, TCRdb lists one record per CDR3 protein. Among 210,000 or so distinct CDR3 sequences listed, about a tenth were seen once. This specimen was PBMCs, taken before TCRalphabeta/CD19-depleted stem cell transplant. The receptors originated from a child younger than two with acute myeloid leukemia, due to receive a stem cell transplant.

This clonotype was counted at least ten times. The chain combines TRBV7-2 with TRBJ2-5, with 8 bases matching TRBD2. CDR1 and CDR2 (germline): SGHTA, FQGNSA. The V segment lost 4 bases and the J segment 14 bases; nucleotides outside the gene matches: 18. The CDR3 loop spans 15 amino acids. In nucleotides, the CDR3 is TGTGCCAGCAGCTCACTAAAAGTAGCGGGGATCCGGGTCTACTTC. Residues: CASSSLKVAGIRVYF.

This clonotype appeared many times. CDR3 residues: CASSQAPGLADTGELFF. CDR3 in DNA: TGTGCCAGCAGCCAAGCCCCGGGACTAGCGGACACCGGGGAGCTGTTTTTT. The V and J genes are TRBV3-1 and TRBJ2-2, with 11 bases that match TRBD2. V trimming: 1 base; J trimming: 3 bases; junction bases outside the gene matches: 4. The CDR3 is made up of 17 amino acids. Germline values: CDR1 LGHDT, CDR2 YNNKEL (reference sequence).

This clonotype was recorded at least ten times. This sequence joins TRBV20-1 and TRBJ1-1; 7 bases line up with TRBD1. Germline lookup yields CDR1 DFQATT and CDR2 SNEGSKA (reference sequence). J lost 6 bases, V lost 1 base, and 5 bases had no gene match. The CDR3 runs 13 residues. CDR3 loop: CSARGQGGAEAFF. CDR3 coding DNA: TGCAGTGCTAGAGGTCAGGGGGGCGCTGAAGCTTTCTTT.

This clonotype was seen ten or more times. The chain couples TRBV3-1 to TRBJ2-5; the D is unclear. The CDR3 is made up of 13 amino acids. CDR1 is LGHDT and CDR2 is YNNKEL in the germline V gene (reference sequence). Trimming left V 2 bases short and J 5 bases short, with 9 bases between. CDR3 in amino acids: CASSQQEGETQYF. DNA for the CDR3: TGTGCCAGCAGCCAACAGGAAGGGGAGACCCAGTACTTC.

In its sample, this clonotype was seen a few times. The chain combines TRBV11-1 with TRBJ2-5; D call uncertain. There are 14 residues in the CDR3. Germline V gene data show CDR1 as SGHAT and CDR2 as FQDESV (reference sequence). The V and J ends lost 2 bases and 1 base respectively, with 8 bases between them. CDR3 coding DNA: TGTGCCAGCAGCTTAACACAAAGCCAAGAGACCCAGTACTTC. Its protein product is CASSLTQSQETQYF.

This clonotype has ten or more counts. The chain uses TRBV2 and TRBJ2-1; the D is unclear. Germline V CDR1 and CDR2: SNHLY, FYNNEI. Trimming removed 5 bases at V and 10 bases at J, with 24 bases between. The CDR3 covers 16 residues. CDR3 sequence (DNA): TGTGCCAGCAGTTTGAAAAGTCCGCCAAATAAAGGCGAGCAGTTCTTC. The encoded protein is CASSLKSPPNKGEQFF.

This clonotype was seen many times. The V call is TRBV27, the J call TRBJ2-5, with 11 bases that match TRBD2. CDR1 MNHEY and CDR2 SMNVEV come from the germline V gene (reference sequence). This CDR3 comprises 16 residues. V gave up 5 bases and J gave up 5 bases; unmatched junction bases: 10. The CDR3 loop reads CASSTTSGTLGETQYF. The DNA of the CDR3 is TGTGCCAGCAGTACGACTAGCGGGACCCTAGGGGAGACCCAGTACTTC.

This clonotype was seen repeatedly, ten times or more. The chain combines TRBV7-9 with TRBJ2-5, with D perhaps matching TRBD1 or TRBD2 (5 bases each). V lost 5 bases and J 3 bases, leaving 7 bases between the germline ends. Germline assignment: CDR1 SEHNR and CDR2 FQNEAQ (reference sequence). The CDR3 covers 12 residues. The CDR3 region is CASSGTKETQYF. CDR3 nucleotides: TGTGCCAGCAGCGGGACGAAAGAGACCCAGTACTTC.

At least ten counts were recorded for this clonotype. CDR3: CASSLVGTSEYNEQFF. CDR3 nucleotide sequence: TGTGCCAGCAGCTTAGTGGGGACTAGCGAATACAATGAGCAGTTCTTC. This chain links TRBV7-2 with TRBJ2-1; TRBD2 aligns across 10 bases. The CDR3 is made up of 16 amino acids. Losses at the gene ends were 1 base for V and 4 bases for J; bases not matched to a gene: 4. The V gene's germline CDR1 is SGHTA and CDR2 FQGNSA.

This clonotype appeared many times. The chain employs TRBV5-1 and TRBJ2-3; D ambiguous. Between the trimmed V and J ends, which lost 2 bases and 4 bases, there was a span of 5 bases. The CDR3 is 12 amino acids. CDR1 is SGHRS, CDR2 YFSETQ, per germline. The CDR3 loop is CASSFASDTQYF. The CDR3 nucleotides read TGCGCCAGCAGCTTCGCTTCAGATACGCAGTATTTT.

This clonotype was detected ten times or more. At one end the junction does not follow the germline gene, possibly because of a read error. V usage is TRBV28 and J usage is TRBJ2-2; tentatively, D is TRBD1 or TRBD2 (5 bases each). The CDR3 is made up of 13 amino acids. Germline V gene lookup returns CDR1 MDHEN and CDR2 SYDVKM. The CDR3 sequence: CASNDPNTGDLFF. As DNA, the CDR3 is TGTGCCAGTAACGACCCTAACACCGGGGACCTGTTTTTT.

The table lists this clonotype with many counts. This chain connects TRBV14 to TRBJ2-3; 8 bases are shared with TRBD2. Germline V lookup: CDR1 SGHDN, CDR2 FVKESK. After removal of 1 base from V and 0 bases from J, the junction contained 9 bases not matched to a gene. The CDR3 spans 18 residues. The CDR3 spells CASSQGLAWSTSTDTQYF. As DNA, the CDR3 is TGTGCCAGCAGCCAAGGACTAGCGTGGTCTACTAGCACAGATACGCAGTATTTT.

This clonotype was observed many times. The CDR3 sequence is CASSFLEAGRYGYTF. CDR3 coding DNA: TGTGCCAGCAGCTTCCTCGAGGCAGGGCGGTATGGCTACACCTTC. The chain has TRBV7-2 and TRBJ1-2; a possible D gene is TRBD1 (5 bases). The V gene's germline CDR1 is SGHTA and CDR2 FQGNSA. Between the trimmed V and J ends, which lost 3 bases and 5 bases, there was a span of 16 bases. The CDR3 runs to 15 residues.

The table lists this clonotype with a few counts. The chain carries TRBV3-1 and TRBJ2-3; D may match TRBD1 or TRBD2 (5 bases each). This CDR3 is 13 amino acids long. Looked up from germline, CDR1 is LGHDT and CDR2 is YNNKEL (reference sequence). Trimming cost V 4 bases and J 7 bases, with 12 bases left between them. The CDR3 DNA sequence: TGTGCCAGCAGCCTTCGGGGCAGCCATACGCAGTATTTT. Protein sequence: CASSLRGSHTQYF.

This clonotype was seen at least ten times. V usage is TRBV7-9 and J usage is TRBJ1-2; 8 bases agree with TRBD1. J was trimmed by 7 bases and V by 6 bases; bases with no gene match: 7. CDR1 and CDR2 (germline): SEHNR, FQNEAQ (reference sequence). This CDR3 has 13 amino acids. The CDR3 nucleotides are TGTGCCAGCAGTTACAGGGGGTTTGTTGGCTACACCTTC. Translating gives CASSYRGFVGYTF.

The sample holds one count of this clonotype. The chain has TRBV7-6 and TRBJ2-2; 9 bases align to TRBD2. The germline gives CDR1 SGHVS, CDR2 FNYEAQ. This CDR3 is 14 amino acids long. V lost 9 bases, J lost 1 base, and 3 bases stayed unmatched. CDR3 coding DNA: TGTGCCAGTGCGGGAGGGGTGAACACCGGGGAGCTGTTTTTT. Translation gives CASAGGVNTGELFF.

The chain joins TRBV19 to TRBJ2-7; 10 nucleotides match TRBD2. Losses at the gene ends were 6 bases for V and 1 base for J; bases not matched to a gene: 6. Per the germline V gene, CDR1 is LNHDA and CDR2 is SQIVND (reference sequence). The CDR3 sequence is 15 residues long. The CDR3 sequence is CASSRGLAPSYEQYF. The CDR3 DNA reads TGTGCCAGTAGCAGGGGACTAGCGCCTTCCTACGAGCAGTACTTC. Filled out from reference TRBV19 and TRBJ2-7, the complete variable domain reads DGGITQSPKYLFRKEGQNVTLSCEQNLNHDAMYWYRQDPGQGLRLIYYSQIVNDFQKGDIAEGYSVSREKKESFPLTVTSAQKNPTAFYLCASSRGLAPSYEQYFGPGTRLTVT.

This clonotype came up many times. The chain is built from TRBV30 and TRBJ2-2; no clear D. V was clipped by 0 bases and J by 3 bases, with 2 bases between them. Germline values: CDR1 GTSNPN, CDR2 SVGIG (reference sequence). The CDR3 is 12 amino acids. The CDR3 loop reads CAWSVHTGELFF. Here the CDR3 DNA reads TGTGCCTGGAGTGTACACACCGGGGAGCTGTTTTTT.

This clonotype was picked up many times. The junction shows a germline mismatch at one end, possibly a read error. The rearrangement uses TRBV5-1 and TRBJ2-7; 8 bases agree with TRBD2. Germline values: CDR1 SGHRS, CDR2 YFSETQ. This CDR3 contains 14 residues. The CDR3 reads CASSLAGRSYEQYF. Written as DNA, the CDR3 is TGTGCCAGCAGCTTAGCGGGGCGCTCCTACGAGCAGTACTTC.

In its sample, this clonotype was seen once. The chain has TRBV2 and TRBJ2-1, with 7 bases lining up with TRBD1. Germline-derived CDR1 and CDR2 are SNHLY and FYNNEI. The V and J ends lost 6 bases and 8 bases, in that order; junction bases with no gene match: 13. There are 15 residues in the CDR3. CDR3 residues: CASSRQGPGVDEQFF. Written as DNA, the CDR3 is TGTGCCAGCAGCCGACAGGGTCCCGGGGTCGATGAGCAGTTCTTC.

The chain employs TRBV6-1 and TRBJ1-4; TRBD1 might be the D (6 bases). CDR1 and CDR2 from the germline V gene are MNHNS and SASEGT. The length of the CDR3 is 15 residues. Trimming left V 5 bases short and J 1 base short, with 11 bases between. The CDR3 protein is CASSRRTETNEKLFF. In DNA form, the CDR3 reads TGTGCCAGCAGTCGCCGGACAGAAACTAATGAAAAACTGTTTTTT.